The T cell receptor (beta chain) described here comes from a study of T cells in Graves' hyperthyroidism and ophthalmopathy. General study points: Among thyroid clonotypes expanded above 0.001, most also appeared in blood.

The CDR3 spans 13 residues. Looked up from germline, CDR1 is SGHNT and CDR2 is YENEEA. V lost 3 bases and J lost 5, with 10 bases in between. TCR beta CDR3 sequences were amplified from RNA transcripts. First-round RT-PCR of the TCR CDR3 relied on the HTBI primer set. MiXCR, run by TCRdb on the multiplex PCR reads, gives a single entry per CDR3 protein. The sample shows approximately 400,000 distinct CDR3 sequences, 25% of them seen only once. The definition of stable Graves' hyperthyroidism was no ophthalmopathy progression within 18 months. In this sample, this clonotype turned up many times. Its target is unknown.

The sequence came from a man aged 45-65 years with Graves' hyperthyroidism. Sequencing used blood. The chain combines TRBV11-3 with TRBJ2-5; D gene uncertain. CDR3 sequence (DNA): TGTGCCAGCAGCTTCTCGGGTCGGGAGACCCAGTACTTC. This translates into CASSFSGRETQYF.